This T cell receptor beta chain is drawn from a study of blood T cell repertoires in COVID-19. Study details: Spain, Italy and the United States supplied samples that represented acute and convalescent COVID-19. In each case, the material was cDNA or gDNA derived from T cells, B-cell-depleted T cells, or PBMCs.

Sequenced by immunoSEQ multiplex PCR; TCRdb stores in-frame clones only, minus some. The sample yields 55,000 to 80,000 clones, roughly four fifths seen once. J was trimmed by 5 bases and V by 8 bases; bases with no gene match: 17. Germline CDR1 MRHNA, CDR2 SNTAGT. This CDR3 region has 17 residues. The receptor was isolated from a woman between 70 and 85 years old with acute or convalescent COVID-19. The sequenced sample was peripheral blood. The chain is built from TRBV6-4 and TRBJ1-1, with TRBD1 matching 10 bases. CDR3 region: CASELDRDRGWETEAFF. The CDR3 DNA reads TGTGCCAGCGAACTAGACAGGGACAGGGGATGGGAGACTGAAGCTTTCTTT.